Described below is a single T cell receptor (beta chain) sequence and its context. This sample was taken from a study of blood T cell repertoires in COVID-19. In the study overall: COVID-19 samples, acute and convalescent, were from the United States, Italy and Spain. T cells, B-cell-depleted T cells, or PBMCs provided the cDNA or gDNA that served as material.

V gave up 4 bases and J gave up 1 base; unmatched junction bases: 6. The CDR3 spans 17 residues. The germline V gene has CDR1 MNHEY and CDR2 SMNVEV (reference sequence). Original analysis: The assay estimated nucleated cells by amplifying reference gene primers. Produced via immunoSEQ multiplex PCR; TCRdb's table is partial and in-frame only. The V and J calls and clone size were taken over from that table, and D and trimming were inferred from the DNA. The repertoire holds roughly 250,000 clones, with about four fifths as singletons. Sequencing input: peripheral blood. The receptor's source is a woman aged 70-85 years with acute or convalescent COVID-19. The chain uses TRBV27 and TRBJ2-2, with 10 bases lining up with TRBD2. The CDR3 region is CASSSGLAVVNTGELFF. As DNA, the CDR3 is TGTGCCAGCAGTTCCGGACTAGCGGTGGTGAACACCGGGGAGCTGTTTTTT.